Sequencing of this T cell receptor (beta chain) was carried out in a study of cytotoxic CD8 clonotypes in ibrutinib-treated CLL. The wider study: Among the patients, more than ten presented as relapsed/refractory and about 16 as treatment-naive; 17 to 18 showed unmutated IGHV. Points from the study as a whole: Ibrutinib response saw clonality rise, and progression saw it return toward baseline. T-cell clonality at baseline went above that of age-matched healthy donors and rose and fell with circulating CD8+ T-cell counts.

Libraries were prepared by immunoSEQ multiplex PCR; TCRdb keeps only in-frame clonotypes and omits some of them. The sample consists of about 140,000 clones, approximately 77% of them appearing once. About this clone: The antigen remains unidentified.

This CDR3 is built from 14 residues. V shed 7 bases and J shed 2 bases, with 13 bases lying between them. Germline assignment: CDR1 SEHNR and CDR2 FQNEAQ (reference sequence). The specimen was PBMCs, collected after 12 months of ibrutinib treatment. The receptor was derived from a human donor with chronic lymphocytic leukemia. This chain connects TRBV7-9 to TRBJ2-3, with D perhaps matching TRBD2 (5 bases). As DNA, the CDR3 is TGTGCCAGCATGAGAGGGATCGTCACAGATACGCAGTATTTT. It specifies CASMRGIVTDTQYF.